Here is one T cell receptor (beta chain) with its context. Germline and junction disagree at one end, which may indicate a read error. The CDR3 is 15 amino acids. Germline V CDR1 and CDR2: MGHRA, YSYEKL. Profiling relied on immunoSEQ multiplex PCR, and the TCRdb table lists in-frame clones only, not all of them. In the table there are more than 100,000 clones, 75% to 95% of which are singletons. These data are taken from a study of T cell responses to AZD1222 COVID-19 vaccine. V usage is TRBV4-1 and J usage is TRBJ1-2; perhaps TRBD1 as D (5 bases). The clonotype originates from an adult who received the AZD1222 COVID-19 vaccine. The sequencing here drew on peripheral blood, taken 28 days after the second AZD1222 dose. The CDR3 spells CASSQAGTGIYGYAF. CDR3 bases: TGCGCCAGCAGCCAAGCGGGGACGGGGATCTATGGCTACGCCTTC.